This TCR beta chain was documented in a study of beta chain features in type 1 diabetes. Study-level background: Healthy donors, compared against patients, showed similar age, gender and cell yields.

Study-level findings and limits: In type 1 diabetes patients, VDJ junctions had fewer insertions; deletions at these junctions were more frequent. In cDNA sequencing, cells with high TCR expression could be over-represented.

The authors reverse transcribed all of the isolated RNA, so sequencing captured expressed TCRB transcripts. Samples of naive, central memory and regulatory T cells yielded a mean of approximately 3.9 million reads. Libraries were prepared by immunoSEQ multiplex PCR; TCRdb keeps only in-frame clonotypes and omits some of them. The table lists about 360,000 clones, around 13% of them singletons. To note about this clone: Its antigen is not known.

Germline V lookup: CDR1 KGHSH, CDR2 LQKENI. V dropped 2 bases and J dropped 5; count of bases not matched to a gene: 2. The CDR3 loop spans 13 amino acids. The chain employs TRBV18 and TRBJ1-2; 7 bases map to TRBD1. The TCR was taken from a man younger than 30 in good health. Sequencing was performed on naive CD4+ T cells from blood. CDR3 protein: CASSPTGAYGYTF. For the CDR3, the DNA is TGTGCCAGCTCACCAACAGGGGCTTATGGCTACACCTTC. Full variable domain (outside the CDR3, taken from reference TRBV18 and TRBJ1-2): NAGVMQNPRHLVRRRGQEARLRCSPMKGHSHVYWYRQLPEEGLKFMVYLQKENIIDESGMPKERFSAEFPKEGPSILRIQQVVRGDSAAYFCASSPTGAYGYTFGSGTRLTVV.